This T cell receptor beta chain is drawn from a study of blood T cell repertoires in COVID-19. Original processing notes: Nucleated cell number was recorded as an estimate derived from reference gene primer amplification. TCRdb keeps only in-frame clones here, not all; method: immunoSEQ multiplex PCR. Clonal size and the V and J genes are those of that table, whereas D and trimming came from the DNA. The sample includes around 180,000 clones, 80% to 90% of them seen just once. Trimming pared 7 bases from V and 5 bases from J, leaving 12 bases between. In germline, CDR1 is SNHLY, CDR2 FYNNEI. The CDR3 is made up of 13 amino acids.

The sample comprised peripheral blood. The genes are TRBV2 and TRBJ1-5; D may be TRBD1 (5 bases). This TCR was sampled from a woman aged 80 or over with COVID-19, enrolled during active disease. CDR3 bases: TGTGCCAGCATTTTAGACAGATATCAGCCCCAGCATTTT. Translation gives CASILDRYQPQHF.